This entry concerns a single T cell receptor (beta chain). The antigen is not known. The data were taken from a study of cytomegalovirus exposure and HLA in healthy donors. Background on the study: As released early, the data held approximately 80 million unique TCRs from HLA-typed donors. Whole-study results and caveats: The authors enumerated over 150 TCR beta chains as linked to cytomegalovirus.

13 Jbeta primers and 60 Vbeta primers were used for the PCR. Sequencing was performed with immunoSEQ multiplex PCR; in TCRdb, only in-frame clones are kept and a portion is missing. Found here are some 120,000 clones, 84% of them singletons; the top ten hold about 2.7%. CDR1 and CDR2 from the germline V gene are SEHNR and FQNEAQ (reference sequence). V was clipped by 11 bases and J by 2 bases; unmatched bases: 4. This CDR3 contains 12 residues. The sequence was obtained from a young woman in good health and CMV-seropositive. The rearrangement links TRBV7-9 to TRBJ2-7; 9 bases are shared with TRBD1. Input material: PBMCs. The CDR3 loop is CASGTGTYEQYF. The CDR3 bases are TGTGCCTCCGGGACAGGGACCTACGAGCAGTACTTC. Full variable domain (remainder filled in from reference TRBV7-9 and TRBJ2-7): DTGVSQNPRHKITKRGQNVTFRCDPISEHNRLYWYRQTLGQGPEFLTYFQNEAQLEKSRLLSDRFSAERPKGSFSTLEIQRTEQGDSAMYLCASGTGTYEQYFGPGTRLTVT.